This TCR beta chain was sequenced in a study of cytomegalovirus exposure and HLA in healthy donors. Data came from immunoSEQ multiplex PCR; TCRdb stores just in-frame clones and leaves some out. The table lists roughly 220,000 clones, approximately 80% of them singletons. Study findings and constraints: Per published reports, the classifier diagnosed cytomegalovirus status with high specificity and sensitivity. 164 TCR beta chains were listed as cytomegalovirus-associated.

Separation from the 666-subject first cohort characterized the roughly 120-subject validation cohort, to which the donors belonged. Remarks on this clone: As yet, its antigen is unknown.

This TCR derives from a woman under 40 in good health and CMV-seropositive. The sample taken for sequencing was PBMCs.

CDR3 coding DNA: TGCAGCGTCTCCGGACGGATGGGGGGCACTGAAGCTTTCTTT. It yields the protein CSVSGRMGGTEAFF. The chain couples TRBV29-1 to TRBJ1-1; D possibly corresponds to TRBD1 (5 bases). The germline V gene has CDR1 SQVTM and CDR2 ANQGSEA. The length of the CDR3 is 14 residues. V was cut by 6 bases and J by 4 bases, with 18 bases left in between.